This T cell receptor (beta chain) came from a study of control samples from healthy donors and cancer patients. Libraries were prepared by immunoSEQ multiplex PCR; TCRdb keeps only in-frame clonotypes and omits some of them. Of around 100,000 clones detected, 75% to 95% appear once; the ten largest clones hold over 3%. The CDR3 sequence is 16 residues long. Germline trimming cut 3 bases from V and 2 bases from J; bases unmatched to any gene: 4. Germline CDR1 reads MGHDK; CDR2 reads SYGVNS. The TCR comes from a woman aged 18-29 years in good health. The gene calls are TRBV25-1 and TRBJ1-3; 10 positions agree with TRBD1. The sample consisted of blood. CDR3 residues: CASSEGQGKTGNTIYF. DNA for the CDR3: TGTGCCAGCAGTGAGGGACAGGGGAAAACTGGAAACACCATATATTTT. Combining the CDR3 with reference TRBV25-1 and TRBJ1-3 gives the whole variable domain EADIYQTPRYLVIGTGKKITLECSQTMGHDKMYWYQQDPGMELHLIHYSYGVNSTEKGDLSSESTVSRIRTEHFPLTLESARPSHTSQYLCASSEGQGKTGNTIYFGEGSWLTVV.